This entry is about one TCR beta chain. The target antigen is unknown. This entry comes from a study of cytomegalovirus exposure and HLA in healthy donors. Amplification used 60 Vbeta primers and 13 Jbeta primers. The protocol was immunoSEQ multiplex PCR, while the TCRdb copy is restricted to in-frame clones and leaves out a portion. The repertoire shows tens of thousands of clones; the top ten hold approximately 4.5%. Germline lookup yields CDR1 MNHEY and CDR2 SMNVEV (reference sequence). V gave up 2 bases and J gave up 7 bases; unmatched junction bases: 4. The CDR3 is 14 amino acids. Findings and limits, study-wide: Being indistinguishable, some V segments were excluded, TRBV6-2 and TRBV6-3 among them.

The chain couples TRBV27 to TRBJ1-1; 10 positions agree with TRBD1. The receptor's source is a woman aged 40-49 years in good health and CMV-seropositive. Source material: PBMCs. The CDR3 DNA follows: TGTGCCAGCAGTTTAGGACAGGGGGTCAGTGAAGCTTTCTTT. Translating it yields CASSLGQGVSEAFF.